Listed below are T cell receptor beta chains from one sample, sequenced in a study of blood T cell repertoires in COVID-19. TCRdb's table, derived via immunoSEQ multiplex PCR, lists solely in-frame clones and lacks some. This sample has fewer than 200,000 clones, with over 70% found just once. Material: peripheral blood. All receptors come from a man aged 70 or older with acute or convalescent COVID-19. Each CDR3 is given with its conserved first and last residue. D genes are given only for firm matches. The size field is filled for only some rows; it gives once, few, many or a size class.

>NA|TRBV15|TRBD2|TRBJ2-3
TGTGCCACCAGTCTTACTAGCGGGGACGGGACCGATACGCAGTATTTT
CATSLTSGDGTDTQYF
>NA|TRBV10-3|NA|TRBJ2-2
TGTGCCATCAGTGAGTCGAGAGGAATTGGCACCGGGGAGCTGTTTTTT
CAISESRGIGTGELFF
>NA|TRBV6-5|TRBD2|TRBJ2-1
TGTGCCAGCAGCGTCGCTAGCGGGGGGGCGTGGGAGCAGTTCTTC
CASSVASGGAWEQFF
>NA|TRBV18|NA|TRBJ1-1
TGTGCCAGCTCACCTCGACAGGACCCGAACACTGAAGCTTTCTTT
CASSPRQDPNTEAFF
>NA|TRBV6-5|TRBD1|TRBJ2-3
TGTGCCAGCAGTACAGGGGTTGACACAGATACGCAGTATTTT
CASSTGVDTDTQYF
>NA|TRBV7-8|NA|TRBJ1-1
TGTGCCAGCAGCTTAGCGCTGACACTGAACACTGAAGCTTTCTTT
CASSLALTLNTEAFF
>NA|TRBV6-5|TRBD1|TRBJ2-1
TGTGCCAGCAGTTACTCAACCGGGACAGGGCTCAATGAGCAGTTCTTC
CASSYSTGTGLNEQFF
>NA|TRBV7-3|TRBD2|TRBJ2-2
TGTGCCAGCAGCCCTAGCGGGACCGGGGAGCTGTTTTTT
CASSPSGTGELFF
>NA|TRBV6-1|NA|TRBJ1-2
TGTGCCAGCAGTGAAGGCCGGTCTAACTATGGCTACACCTTC
CASSEGRSNYGYTF
>few|TRBV5-4|TRBD1|TRBJ1-1
TGTGCCAGCAGCCCGCCCGGGACAGGAGGGATGAACACTGAAGCTTTCTTT
CASSPPGTGGMNTEAFF
>NA|TRBV7-2|TRBD1|TRBJ2-1
TGTGCCAGCAGCCCCGGGACAGGGGAGGGGAATGAGCAGTTCTTC
CASSPGTGEGNEQFF
>once|TRBV29-1|NA|TRBJ2-3
TGCAGCGTTGTGGGGGGTACAAATGCAGATACGCAGTATTTT
CSVVGGTNADTQYF